This TCR beta chain was obtained from a study of CD8 T cells in Susac syndrome. Reverse transcription of roughly 0.45 to 1 ug RNA used random hexamers. A multiplex approach, immunoSEQ multiplex PCR, amplified TCR beta CDR3 across 54 Vbeta and 13 Jbeta. Via MiXCR, TCRdb re-called the immunoSEQ multiplex PCR reads, giving one row per CDR3 protein. The sample consists of more than 65,000 distinct CDR3 sequences, 95% of them appearing once. Germline assignment: CDR1 SGHRS and CDR2 YFSETQ. The junction had 6 bases not matched to a gene; V was cut back by 7 bases and J by 5 bases. CDR3 length: 13 residues. This rearrangement joins TRBV5-1 to TRBJ2-1; 7 nucleotides agree with TRBD1. The receptor was derived from a human donor with Susac syndrome. The sample was CD8+ T cells from PBMCs. Here the CDR3 DNA reads TGCGCCAGCTTCCAAACAGGGGACAATGAGCAGTTCTTC. Its translation is CASFQTGDNEQFF.